This TCR beta chain was profiled in a study of OX40 agonist ivuxolimab in advanced cancers. Study summary: The patients got ivuxolimab, which is an agonistic anti-OX40 (CD134) antibody.

In the case of this clone: Antigen specificity is unknown.

Assay: immunoSEQ multiplex PCR; the TCRdb copy retains only in-frame clones and omits some. The sample lists some 130,000 clones, 85% to 95% occurring once. V was cut by 4 bases and J by 4 bases, with 14 bases left in between. In germline, CDR1 is SQVTM, CDR2 ANQGSEA. The length of the CDR3 is 13 residues. The study's findings and limits: Doses of 0.1 to 3.0 mg/kg were accompanied by clonal expansion of CD4+ and CD8+ blood T cells by week 6.

This TCR derives from an adult with an advanced solid tumor such as melanoma, head and neck, liver or kidney cancer. J is TRBJ2-7 and V is TRBV29-1; TRBD2 is a possible D gene (6 bases). The input for sequencing was CD4+ or CD8+ T cells sorted from blood, taken in a trial of the OX40 agonist ivuxolimab. The CDR3 DNA sequence: TGCAGCGTTGGACTAGATAGGAGTTACGAGCAGTACTTC. The encoded protein is CSVGLDRSYEQYF.